This T cell receptor beta chain emerged from a study of blood T cell repertoires in COVID-19. The overall study: The analysed material was cDNA or gDNA that came from T cells, B-cell-depleted T cells, or PBMCs.

This clone was detected only once. With V trimmed by 6 bases and J by 5 bases, 5 bases remained unmatched. The germline V gene has CDR1 MNHEY and CDR2 SVGAGI. CDR3 size: 14 residues. In the original analysis: For nucleated cells, counts were estimated from reference gene primer amplification. Clones were sequenced by immunoSEQ multiplex PCR, and TCRdb holds only the in-frame ones, with some missing. V, J and clone size are those of that table, while D and trimming were read from the DNA. The sample has some 220,000 clones; 83% are singletons. This TCR derives from a human donor in a cohort sampled during active COVID-19. This chain connects TRBV6-5 to TRBJ2-1; 9 nucleotides match TRBD2. The sample comprised peripheral blood. CDR3 nucleotide sequence: TGTGCCAGCAGGACCGGGACTAGCAACAATGAGCAGTTCTTC. This codes for CASRTGTSNNEQFF.